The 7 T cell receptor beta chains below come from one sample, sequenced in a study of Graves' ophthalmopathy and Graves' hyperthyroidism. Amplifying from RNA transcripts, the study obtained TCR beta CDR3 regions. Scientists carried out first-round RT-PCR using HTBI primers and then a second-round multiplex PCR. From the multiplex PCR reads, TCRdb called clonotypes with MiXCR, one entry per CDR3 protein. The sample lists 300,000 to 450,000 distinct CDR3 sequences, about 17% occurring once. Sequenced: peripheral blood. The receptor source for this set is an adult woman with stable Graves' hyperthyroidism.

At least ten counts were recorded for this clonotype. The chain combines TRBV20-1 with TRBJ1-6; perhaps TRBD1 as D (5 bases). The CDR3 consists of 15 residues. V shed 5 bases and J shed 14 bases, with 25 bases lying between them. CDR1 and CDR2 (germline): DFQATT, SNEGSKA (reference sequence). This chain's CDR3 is CSAPSGGANDGTLHF. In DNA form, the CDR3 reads TGCAGTGCTCCCTCCGGAGGGGCGAATGATGGGACCCTCCACTTT.

The CDR3 spells CSAPGDYPSHFEQYF. CDR3 sequence (DNA): TGCAGTGCGCCCGGGGACTACCCCTCCCACTTCGAGCAGTACTTC. The chain joins TRBV20-1 to TRBJ2-7, with 7 bases that match TRBD2. V gave up 6 bases and J gave up 6 bases; unmatched junction bases: 17. CDR3 size: 15 residues. Looked up from germline, CDR1 is DFQATT and CDR2 is SNEGSKA (reference sequence).

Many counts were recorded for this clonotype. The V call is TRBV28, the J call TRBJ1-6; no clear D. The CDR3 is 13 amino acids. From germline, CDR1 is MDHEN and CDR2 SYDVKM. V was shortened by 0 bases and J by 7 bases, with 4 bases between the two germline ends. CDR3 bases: TGTGCCAGCAGTTTATGGGGGAATTCACCCCTCCACTTT. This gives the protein CASSLWGNSPLHF.

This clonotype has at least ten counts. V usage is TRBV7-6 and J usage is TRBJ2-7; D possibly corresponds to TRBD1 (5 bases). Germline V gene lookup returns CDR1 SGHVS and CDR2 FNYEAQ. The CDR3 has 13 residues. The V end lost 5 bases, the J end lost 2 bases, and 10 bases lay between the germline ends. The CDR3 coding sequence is TGTGCCAGCAGCACCGGACATACCTACGAGCAGTACTTC. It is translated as CASSTGHTYEQYF.

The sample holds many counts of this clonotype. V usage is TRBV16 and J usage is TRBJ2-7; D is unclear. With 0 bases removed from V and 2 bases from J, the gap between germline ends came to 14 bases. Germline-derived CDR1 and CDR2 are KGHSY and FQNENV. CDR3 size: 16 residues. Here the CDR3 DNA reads TGTGCCAGCAGCCAATCCGTCGCGGACCCTGCCTACGAGCAGTACTTC. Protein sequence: CASSQSVADPAYEQYF.

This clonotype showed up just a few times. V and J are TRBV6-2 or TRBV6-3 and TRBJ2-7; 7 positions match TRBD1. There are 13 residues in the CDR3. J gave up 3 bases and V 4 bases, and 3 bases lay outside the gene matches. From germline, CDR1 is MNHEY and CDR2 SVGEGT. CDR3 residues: CASSFDRVYEQYF. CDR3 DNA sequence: TGTGCCAGCAGTTTCGACAGGGTCTACGAGCAGTACTTC.

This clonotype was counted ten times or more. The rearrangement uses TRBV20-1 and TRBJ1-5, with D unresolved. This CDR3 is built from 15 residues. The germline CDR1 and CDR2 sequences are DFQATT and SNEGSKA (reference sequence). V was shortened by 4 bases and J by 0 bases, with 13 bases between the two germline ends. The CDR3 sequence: CSATSYSDSNQPQHF. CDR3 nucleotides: TGCAGTGCTACCTCGTACTCGGATAGCAATCAGCCCCAGCATTTT.